Following are 26 T cell receptor beta chains from one sample sequenced in a study of long-term antiretroviral therapy in people with HIV. Running of the v3.0 immunoSEQ assay took place at survey level. Profiled with immunoSEQ multiplex PCR; TCRdb holds only in-frame clones, not every one. The sample holds 17,000 or so clones, 80% to 90% seen once. Specimen: unsorted PBMCs, collected 0.3 years after starting antiretroviral therapy. These receptors originate from a man between 18 and 29 years old with HIV.

The genes are TRBV11-1 and TRBJ1-1, with D unclear. Trimming cost V 5 bases and J 0 bases, with 7 bases left between them. Germline CDR1 reads SGHAT; CDR2 reads FQDESV (reference sequence). The CDR3 totals 13 residues. The CDR3: CASSQTVNTEAFF. CDR3 in DNA: TGTGCCAGCAGCCAGACTGTGAACACTGAAGCTTTCTTT.

The rearrangement joins TRBV7-9 to TRBJ1-3; 7 bases match TRBD1. CDR1 and CDR2 (germline): SEHNR, FQNEAQ (reference sequence). The junction had 9 bases not matched to a gene; V was cut back by 1 base and J by 0 bases. The length of the CDR3 is 18 residues. This CDR3 is CASSLDLMTGSSGNTIYF. As DNA, the CDR3 is TGTGCCAGCAGCTTAGACCTAATGACAGGGAGCTCTGGAAACACCATATATTTT.

This clone has only one observation. Here the CDR3 reads CASSLVPSGANVLTF. For the CDR3, the DNA is TGTGCCAGCAGCTTGGTTCCCTCTGGGGCCAACGTCCTGACTTTC. The J gene is TRBJ2-6, the V gene TRBV5-5, with no clear D. Germline CDR1 and CDR2: SGHKS and YYEKEE (reference sequence). The V gene lost 0 bases and the J gene lost 0 bases, with 4 bases spanning the gap. This CDR3 is 15 amino acids long.

Notes on this clone: One junction end disagrees with the germline gene, perhaps due to a read error. The J gene is TRBJ1-1, the V gene TRBV7-7; no firm D call. The germline V gene encodes CDR1 SSHAT and CDR2 FNYEAQ (reference sequence). The CDR3 extends over 13 amino acids. The CDR3 region has the DNA TGTGCTAGCAGCTTAGAGGTTAACACTGAAGCTTTCTTT. Its protein is CASSLEVNTEAFF.

The chain employs TRBV4-1 and TRBJ1-1, with D perhaps matching TRBD1 (5 bases). V was shortened by 1 base and J by 5 bases, with 11 bases between the two germline ends. The CDR3 spans 14 residues. Germline lookup yields CDR1 MGHRA and CDR2 YSYEKL. The CDR3 DNA reads TGCGCCAGCAGCCAAGCTTATGGGGGTACTGAAGCTTTCTTT. Its translation: CASSQAYGGTEAFF.

This chain joins TRBV5-4 and TRBJ2-7; a weak D match, TRBD2 (5 bases). The CDR3 is 15 residues long. Trimming pared 4 bases from V and 4 bases from J, leaving 18 bases between. CDR1 SGHNT and CDR2 YYREEE come from the germline V gene (reference sequence). In DNA, the CDR3 is TGTGCCAGCAGCCTTGGACTGACTGGGAGTTACGAGCAGTACGTC. Its translation: CASSLGLTGSYEQYV.

V is TRBV6-5 and J is TRBJ1-5, with TRBD1 identical over 8 bases. The CDR3 is made up of 15 amino acids. The J segment lost 4 bases and the V segment lost 5 bases, leaving 7 bases of the junction unmatched. Germline CDR1 reads MNHEY; CDR2 reads SVGAGI. CDR3 amino acids: CASSPDRAPNQPQHF. As DNA, the CDR3 is TGTGCCAGCAGTCCGGACAGGGCCCCAAATCAGCCCCAGCATTTT.

The chain joins TRBV11-2 to TRBJ1-6; 7 bases map to TRBD1. V gave up 5 bases and J gave up 0 bases; unmatched junction bases: 7. Germline lookup yields CDR1 SGHAT and CDR2 FQNNGV. The CDR3 is 17 amino acids. Written as DNA, the CDR3 is TGTGCCAGCAGCAAAGAAGGGGGCTACTCCTATAATTCACCCCTCCACTTT. Translated: CASSKEGGYSYNSPLHF.

Here the CDR3 reads CASSEFGGTNTGELFF. The CDR3 DNA reads TGTGCCAGCAGTGAATTTGGCGGTACGAACACCGGGGAGCTGTTTTTT. The V call is TRBV6-1, the J call TRBJ2-2; no definite D call. CDR1 is MNHNS and CDR2 is SASEGT in the germline V gene. V was pared by 2 bases and J by 0 bases, with 10 bases between. This CDR3 comprises 16 residues.

The J gene is TRBJ2-7, the V gene TRBV27, with TRBD1 matching 8 bases. Germline CDR1 MNHEY, CDR2 SMNVEV (reference sequence). With V trimmed by 5 bases and J by 4 bases, 10 bases remained unmatched. This CDR3 is built from 15 residues. The CDR3 region has the DNA TGTGCCAGCAGTGAACCGACAGGGGTCGGGTACGAGCAGTACTTC. It yields the protein CASSEPTGVGYEQYF.

This clone has only one observation. The V gene is TRBV5-4, the J gene TRBJ2-3; D uncertain. The CDR3 runs to 14 residues. CDR1 and CDR2 (germline): SGHNT, YYREEE (reference sequence). Deletions cut 3 bases from V and 2 bases from J, with 10 bases between. CDR3 coding DNA: TGTGCCAGCAGCTCCCCAACTACCACAGATACGCAGTATTTT. Translated, it gives CASSSPTTTDTQYF.

This chain joins TRBV25-1 and TRBJ2-3, with D possibly being TRBD1 or TRBD2 (5 bases each). This CDR3 comprises 13 residues. The V gene lost 10 bases and the J gene lost 5 bases, with 16 bases spanning the gap. CDR1 MGHDK and CDR2 SYGVNS come from the germline V gene. CDR3 nucleotides: TGTGCCACCGCGAGGGGTTGGGAAGATACGCAGTATTTT. This encodes CATARGWEDTQYF.

The gene calls are TRBV5-1 and TRBJ2-1; D gene uncertain. V lost 4 bases to trimming and J lost 3 bases, with 20 bases between them. This CDR3 is built from 17 residues. Germline-derived CDR1 and CDR2 are SGHRS and YFSETQ. The CDR3 DNA reads TGCGCCAGCAGCCCCACGAAGACCGCGAACTTCTACAATGAGCAGTTCTTC. Residues: CASSPTKTANFYNEQFF.

The gene calls are TRBV30 and TRBJ2-3; 8 bases line up with TRBD2. The CDR3 sequence is 13 residues long. The V and J ends lost 4 bases and 3 bases, in that order; junction bases with no gene match: 3. CDR1 is GTSNPN and CDR2 is SVGIG in the germline V gene (reference sequence). The CDR3 DNA sequence: TGTGCCTGGACCGCGGGGGGTACAGATACGCAGTATTTT. Its protein is CAWTAGGTDTQYF.

This chain uses TRBV27 with TRBJ1-1, with D hard to call. The CDR3 extends over 14 amino acids. Between the trimmed V and J ends, which lost 2 bases and 1 base, there was a span of 8 bases. Germline CDR1 reads MNHEY; CDR2 reads SMNVEV (reference sequence). CDR3 DNA: TGTGCCAGCAGTTTAGTGGCAGCGAACACTGAAGCTTTCTTT. Its translation: CASSLVAANTEAFF.

This chain links TRBV6-5 with TRBJ1-5; D remains ambiguous. The CDR3 is made up of 14 amino acids. V was trimmed by 6 bases and J by 7 bases, leaving 16 bases between them. Germline V gene lookup returns CDR1 MNHEY and CDR2 SVGAGI. The CDR3 here is CASSHRNTVQPQHF. The CDR3 region has the DNA TGTGCCAGCAGCCATAGGAACACCGTACAGCCCCAGCATTTT.

In its sample, this clone was seen once. The chain joins TRBV28 to TRBJ2-5; 7 bases align to TRBD1. CDR3 length: 15 residues. The germline gives CDR1 MDHEN, CDR2 SYDVKM. V trimming: 5 bases; J trimming: 6 bases; junction bases outside the gene matches: 12. The CDR3 region has the DNA TGTGCCAGCAGTAAAGGGGGCTTCAAGGGAAAGACCCAGTACTTC. Its protein is CASSKGGFKGKTQYF.

J is TRBJ1-2 and V is TRBV11-2; maybe TRBD1 (6 bases). The CDR3 runs to 15 residues. CDR1 and CDR2 from the germline V gene are SGHAT and FQNNGV. The germline V and J ends were trimmed by 1 base and 3 bases, with 12 bases remaining between them. CDR3 protein: CASSLGQENHYGYTF. The CDR3, as DNA: TGTGCCAGCAGCTTAGGACAGGAAAACCACTATGGCTACACCTTC.

This chain links TRBV18 with TRBJ2-7; 9 positions match TRBD1. CDR1 is KGHSH and CDR2 is LQKENI in the germline V gene. CDR3 length equals 15 residues. The V gene end was trimmed by 2 bases and the J gene end by 2 bases; junction bases not matched to a gene: 4. This chain's CDR3 is CASSPGTGMPYEQYF. CDR3 coding DNA: TGTGCCAGCTCACCAGGGACAGGGATGCCCTACGAGCAGTACTTC.

The gene calls are TRBV4-1 and TRBJ2-1; 8 nucleotides match TRBD2. Germline V gives CDR1 MGHRA, CDR2 YSYEKL. The CDR3 covers 16 residues. Trimming at V came to 6 bases and at J to 5 bases, leaving 12 bases not matched to a gene. The chain's CDR3 is CASSQLLGGGNNEQFF. The CDR3 bases are TGCGCCAGCAGTCAGCTGTTGGGCGGGGGGAACAATGAGCAGTTCTTC.

Only one count was recorded for this clone. The chain employs TRBV29-1 and TRBJ1-2; 7 bases align to TRBD1. The CDR3 length is 14 residues. CDR1 SQVTM and CDR2 ANQGSEA come from the germline V gene. After removal of 0 bases from V and 6 bases from J, the junction contained 7 bases not matched to a gene. CDR3 loop: CSVEDWGTGDGYTF. CDR3 coding DNA: TGCAGCGTTGAAGATTGGGGAACAGGGGATGGCTACACCTTC.

The chain links TRBV7-6 to TRBJ1-4; 7 bases agree with TRBD1. Trimming took 5 bases from V and 4 from J; bases not matched to a gene: 7. The germline CDR1 and CDR2 sequences are SGHVS and FNYEAQ. The CDR3 covers 15 residues. CDR3 loop: CASSRQGGINEKLFF. The CDR3 bases are TGTGCCAGCAGCCGACAGGGTGGAATTAATGAAAAACTGTTTTTT.

The chain recombines TRBV28 with TRBJ2-2; D unresolved. The CDR3 extends over 12 amino acids. Germline CDR1 and CDR2: MDHEN and SYDVKM. Trimming shortened V by 3 bases and J by 4 bases, and 3 bases separated the two germline ends. The CDR3 is CASSFLTGELFF. CDR3 DNA: TGTGCCAGCAGTTTCCTCACCGGGGAGCTGTTTTTT.

This clone was detected a few times. The gene calls are TRBV6-4 and TRBJ2-3, with 13 bases fitting TRBD2. From germline, CDR1 is MRHNA and CDR2 SNTAGT. V gave up 2 bases and J gave up 4 bases; unmatched junction bases: 0. The CDR3 loop spans 15 amino acids. The chain's CDR3 is CASSDGTSGADTQYF. Written as DNA, the CDR3 is TGTGCCAGCAGTGACGGGACTAGCGGGGCAGATACGCAGTATTTT.

The chain is built from TRBV21-1 and TRBJ2-1; the table's TRBD2 call for D was not verified on the DNA. TRBV21-1 is designated a pseudogene. The CDR3 runs 16 residues. This CDR3 reads CASSNIAGGLDNEQFF. DNA for the CDR3: TGTGCCAGCAGCAACATAGCGGGGGGGCTAGACAATGAGCAGTTCTTC.

In nucleotides, the CDR3 is TGTGCCAGGGCAAGGGAATGTACAGATACGCAGTATTTT. It is translated as CARARECTDTQYF. The chain combines TRBV21-1 with TRBJ2-3. TRBV21-1 is termed a pseudogene. The CDR3 loop spans 13 amino acids.